This T cell receptor beta chain appears in the sequencing data of a study of OX40 agonist ivuxolimab in advanced cancers. Study-wide context: Head and neck, renal cell, melanoma or hepatocellular carcinoma were the cancers that dose-escalation patients had.

CDR3 size: 16 residues. V lost 0 bases to trimming and J lost 4 bases; unmatched junction nucleotides: 7. Exclusion of a patient followed from autoimmune disease history or systemic immunosuppression. Libraries were prepared by immunoSEQ multiplex PCR; TCRdb keeps only in-frame clonotypes and omits some of them. The sample has 55,000 to 60,000 clones, roughly 88% seen once. This TCR was recovered from an adult with an advanced solid tumor such as melanoma, head and neck, liver or kidney cancer. Here the sequenced sample was CD4+ or CD8+ T cells sorted from blood, taken in a trial of the OX40 agonist ivuxolimab. The chain links TRBV23-1 to TRBJ2-5, with 8 bases lining up with TRBD1. TRBV23-1 is noted as an ORF with a role that remains uncertain. The CDR3 DNA reads as TGCGCCAGCAGTCAATCGCGACAGGGGATTGGAGAGACCCAGTACTTC. As protein: CASSQSRQGIGETQYF.